The subject of this entry is one TCR beta chain. Its antigen is not known. The record originates from a study of T cells after yellow fever vaccination. Study-wide background: SMART-Seq v4 Ultra Low Input prepared the low-cell-number fractions.

Overall study findings and caveats: Contaminants from the bulk population, in the form of abundant clonotypes, could be found in FACS-sorted repertoires.

Template switching with 5'RACE generated the TCR cDNA and added a universal primer site and UMIs. MiXCR, run by TCRdb on the 5' RACE reads, gives a single entry per CDR3 protein. The repertoire holds a few hundred thousand distinct CDR3 sequences, with approximately 8% as singletons. The TCR originated in a young man who received the YFV17D yellow fever vaccine. The sequencing here drew on CD4+ T cells sorted from PBMCs, taken 5 days after the yellow fever booster vaccination.

The CDR3 region has the DNA TGTGCCAGCAGTTTCGGGGCCCAGTACTTC. Its protein product is CASSFGAQYF. This chain uses TRBV12-3 or TRBV12-4 with TRBJ2-5; tentative D call: TRBD2 (5 bases). The CDR3 length is 10 residues. V was pared by 3 bases and J by 9 bases, with 5 bases between.